Each of the 8 T cell receptor beta chains below was sequenced from the same sample in a study of radiation and T cells in renal cell carcinoma. The assay was immunoSEQ multiplex PCR, and TCRdb's table has in-frame clones only and misses some. The table includes roughly 100,000 clones, 70% to 85% detected once. The time point was: baseline pretreatment blood. Indicated treatment: 15 Gy SBRT to primary tumor, nephrectomy 4 weeks later. Sample: blood, taken from a patient whose treatment included radiotherapy and nephrectomy. The source is a man in his sixties with renal cell carcinoma.

This clone was observed a handful of times. The rearrangement uses TRBV5-1 and TRBJ2-3; a weak D match, TRBD2 (5 bases). V was clipped by 4 bases and J by 5 bases, with 11 bases between them. This CDR3 comprises 13 residues. The germline CDR1 and CDR2 sequences are SGHRS and YFSETQ. This CDR3 reads CASSPAGGDTQYF. The CDR3 bases are TGCGCCAGCAGCCCGGCCGGAGGAGATACGCAGTATTTT.

There are a few counts of this clone. The chain couples TRBV4-1 to TRBJ2-3; weak D call: TRBD1 (5 bases). Germline values: CDR1 MGHRA, CDR2 YSYEKL. V lost 0 bases and J lost 0, with 10 bases in between. The CDR3 has 16 residues. The CDR3 bases are TGCGCCAGCAGCCAAGAGGGGCTAGGTAGCACAGATACGCAGTATTTT. Its protein product is CASSQEGLGSTDTQYF.

This chain uses TRBV6-1 with TRBJ2-5, with D hard to call. V lost 1 base, J lost 2 bases, and 8 bases lay in between. Germline CDR1 MNHNS, CDR2 SASEGT. This CDR3 has 14 residues. This CDR3 is CASSEGGSQETQYF. The DNA for the CDR3 is TGTGCCAGCAGTGAAGGTGGCTCTCAAGAGACCCAGTACTTC.

This clone occurred once. The chain couples TRBV18 to TRBJ2-5; possible D gene TRBD2, 6 bases. CDR1 and CDR2 from the germline V gene are KGHSH and LQKENI. V lost 1 base and J 1 base, leaving 7 bases between the germline ends. The CDR3 has 14 residues. CDR3 sequence: CASSPLAAQETQYF. In nucleotides, the CDR3 is TGTGCCAGCTCACCACTAGCGGCCCAAGAGACCCAGTACTTC. The whole variable domain, filled in from reference TRBV18 and TRBJ2-5, reads NAGVMQNPRHLVRRRGQEARLRCSPMKGHSHVYWYRQLPEEGLKFMVYLQKENIIDESGMPKERFSAEFPKEGPSILRIQQVVRGDSAAYFCASSPLAAQETQYFGPGTRLLVL.

This chain joins TRBV6-5 and TRBJ2-7, with D tentatively TRBD2 (5 bases). CDR1 is MNHEY and CDR2 is SVGAGI in the germline V gene. V was pared by 0 bases and J by 6 bases, with 12 bases between. The CDR3 covers 14 residues. Written as DNA, the CDR3 is TGTGCCAGCAGTTACTCGTTAGACTATACCGAGCAGTACTTC. As protein: CASSYSLDYTEQYF.

V and J are TRBV9 and TRBJ2-1, with a tentative D call TRBD1 (7 bases). There are 13 residues in the CDR3. Trimming pared 0 bases from V and 9 bases from J, leaving 10 bases between. CDR1 is SGDLS and CDR2 is YYNGEE in the germline V gene. The CDR3 protein is CASSVGQGGEQFF. CDR3 DNA: TGTGCCAGCAGCGTAGGCCAGGGGGGTGAGCAGTTCTTC. The full variable domain, in which reference TRBV9 and TRBJ2-1 provide the parts outside the CDR3, is DSGVTQTPKHLITATGQRVTLRCSPRSGDLSVYWYQQSLDQGLQFLIQYYNGEERAKGNILERFSAQQFPDLHSELNLSSLELGDSALYFCASSVGQGGEQFFGPGTRLTVL.

This sequence joins TRBV7-9 and TRBJ1-1; a weak D match, TRBD1 (5 bases). The germline gives CDR1 SEHNR, CDR2 FQNEAQ (reference sequence). V lost 1 base, J lost 3 bases, and 12 bases lay in between. This CDR3 region has 15 residues. The CDR3 DNA sequence: TGTGCCAGCAGCTTAGGGGCAGGGAGCGACACTGAAGCTTTCTTT. Its translation: CASSLGAGSDTEAFF.

The rearrangement links TRBV4-1 to TRBJ2-5; 10 bases are shared with TRBD2. Germline V gene data show CDR1 as MGHRA and CDR2 as YSYEKL. The CDR3 contains 16 residues. Trimming at V came to 6 bases and at J to 3 bases, leaving 10 bases not matched to a gene. CDR3 sequence reads: CASSRKGLAGEETQYF. CDR3 DNA: TGCGCCAGCAGTCGGAAGGGTCTAGCGGGAGAAGAGACCCAGTACTTC.